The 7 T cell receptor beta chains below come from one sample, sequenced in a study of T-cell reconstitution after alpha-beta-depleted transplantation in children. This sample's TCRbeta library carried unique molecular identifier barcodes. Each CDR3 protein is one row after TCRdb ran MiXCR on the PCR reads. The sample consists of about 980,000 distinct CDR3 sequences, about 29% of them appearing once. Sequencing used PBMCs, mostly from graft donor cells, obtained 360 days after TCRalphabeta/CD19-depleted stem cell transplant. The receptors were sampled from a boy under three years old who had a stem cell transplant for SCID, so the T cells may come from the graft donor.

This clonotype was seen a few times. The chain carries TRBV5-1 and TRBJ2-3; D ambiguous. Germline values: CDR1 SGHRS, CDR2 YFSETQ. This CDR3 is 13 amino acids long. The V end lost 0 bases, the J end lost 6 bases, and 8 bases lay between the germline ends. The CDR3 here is CASSLGVLDTQYF. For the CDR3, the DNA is TGCGCCAGCAGCTTGGGGGTTTTGGATACGCAGTATTTT. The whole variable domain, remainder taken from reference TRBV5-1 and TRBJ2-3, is KAGVTQTPRYLIKTRGQQVTLSCSPISGHRSVSWYQQTPGQGLQFLFEYFSETQRNKGNFPGRFSGRQFSNSRSEMNVSTLELGDSALYLCASSLGVLDTQYFGPGTRLTVL.

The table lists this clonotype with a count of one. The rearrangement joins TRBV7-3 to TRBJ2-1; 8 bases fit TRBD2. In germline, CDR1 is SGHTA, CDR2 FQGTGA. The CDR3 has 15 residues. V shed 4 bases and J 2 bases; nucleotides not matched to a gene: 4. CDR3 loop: CASSSSLAAYNEQFF. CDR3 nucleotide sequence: TGTGCCAGCAGCTCCTCACTAGCGGCCTACAATGAGCAGTTCTTC.

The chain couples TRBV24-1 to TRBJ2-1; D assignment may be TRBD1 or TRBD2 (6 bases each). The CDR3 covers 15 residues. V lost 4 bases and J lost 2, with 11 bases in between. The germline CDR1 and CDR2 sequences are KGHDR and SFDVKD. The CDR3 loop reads CATSEPGATYNEQFF. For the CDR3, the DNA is TGTGCCACCAGTGAACCGGGGGCTACCTACAATGAGCAGTTCTTC.

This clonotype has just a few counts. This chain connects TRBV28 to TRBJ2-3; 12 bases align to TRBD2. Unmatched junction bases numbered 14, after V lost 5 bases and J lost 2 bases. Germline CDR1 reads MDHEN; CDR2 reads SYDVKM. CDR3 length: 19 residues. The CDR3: CASSGWTSGILGHTDTQYF. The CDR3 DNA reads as TGTGCCAGCAGTGGCTGGACTAGCGGGATTTTGGGGCACACAGATACGCAGTATTTT. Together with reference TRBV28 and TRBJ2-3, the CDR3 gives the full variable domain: DVKVTQSSRYLVKRTGEKVFLECVQDMDHENMFWYRQDPGLGLRLIYFSYDVKMKEKGDIPEGYSVSREKKERFSLILESASTNQTSMYLCASSGWTSGILGHTDTQYFGPGTRLTVL.

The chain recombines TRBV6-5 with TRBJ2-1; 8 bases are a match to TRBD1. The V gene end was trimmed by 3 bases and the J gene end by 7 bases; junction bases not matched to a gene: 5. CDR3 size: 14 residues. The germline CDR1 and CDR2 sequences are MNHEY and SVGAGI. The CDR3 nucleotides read TGTGCCAGCAGTTATGGACAGGGCAAGAATGAGCAGTTCTTC. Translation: CASSYGQGKNEQFF.

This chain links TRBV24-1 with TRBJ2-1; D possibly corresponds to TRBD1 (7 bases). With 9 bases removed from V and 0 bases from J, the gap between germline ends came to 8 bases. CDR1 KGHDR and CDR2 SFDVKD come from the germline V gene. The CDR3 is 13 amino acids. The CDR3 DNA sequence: TGTGCCACCCAGGGGGGCTCCTACAATGAGCAGTTCTTC. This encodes CATQGGSYNEQFF.

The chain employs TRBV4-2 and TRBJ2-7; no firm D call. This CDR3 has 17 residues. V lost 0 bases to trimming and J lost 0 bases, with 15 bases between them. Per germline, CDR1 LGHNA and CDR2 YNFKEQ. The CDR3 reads CASSQDEAGLSSYEQYF. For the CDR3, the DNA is TGTGCCAGCAGCCAAGATGAGGCCGGATTGAGCTCCTACGAGCAGTACTTC.